This paragraph reports one TCR beta chain. Its antigen remains unidentified. These data originate in a study of cytomegalovirus exposure and HLA in healthy donors. The PCR made use of 60 Vbeta and 13 Jbeta primers. This table comes from immunoSEQ multiplex PCR, and its TCRdb copy is limited to in-frame clones, with some not included. The table has some 200,000 clones, approximately 82% seen once. Notes on the study in general: Donor immune exposure was known only as CMV serostatus. Most sequenced TCRs were rare (though some public TCRs occurred in many donors). Later analysis showed most CMV-associated TCR beta chains appearing HLA-restricted.

This CDR3 has 17 residues. Germline V lookup: CDR1 SGHRS, CDR2 YFSETQ. Trimming took off 1 base at V and 7 bases at J, with 18 bases between the two ends. The source of this sequence is a woman aged 40 to 50 in good health and CMV-seronegative. Sequencing was carried out using PBMCs. This chain joins TRBV5-1 and TRBJ1-6; the D gene is possibly TRBD1 (5 bases). For the CDR3, the DNA is TGCGCCAGCAGCTTGAGCTGGGGGGGGAGCTTAAATTCACCCCTCCACTTT. Its translation: CASSLSWGGSLNSPLHF. The full variable domain, completed using reference TRBV5-1 and TRBJ1-6, is KAGVTQTPRYLIKTRGQQVTLSCSPISGHRSVSWYQQTPGQGLQFLFEYFSETQRNKGNFPGRFSGRQFSNSRSEMNVSTLELGDSALYLCASSLSWGGSLNSPLHFGNGTRLTVT.